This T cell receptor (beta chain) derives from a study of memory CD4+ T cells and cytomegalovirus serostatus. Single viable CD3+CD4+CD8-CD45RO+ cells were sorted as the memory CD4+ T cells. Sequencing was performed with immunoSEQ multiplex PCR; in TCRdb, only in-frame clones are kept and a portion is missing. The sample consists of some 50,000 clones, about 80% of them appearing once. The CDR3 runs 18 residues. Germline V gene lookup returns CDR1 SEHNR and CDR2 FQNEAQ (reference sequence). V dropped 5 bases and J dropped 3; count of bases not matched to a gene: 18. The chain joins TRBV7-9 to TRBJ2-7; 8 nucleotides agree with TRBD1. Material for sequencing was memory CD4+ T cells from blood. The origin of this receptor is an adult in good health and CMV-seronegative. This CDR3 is CASSRMNWGAGGGYEQYF. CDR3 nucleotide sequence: TGTGCCAGCAGCCGAATGAACTGGGGGGCAGGGGGCGGCTACGAGCAGTACTTC.